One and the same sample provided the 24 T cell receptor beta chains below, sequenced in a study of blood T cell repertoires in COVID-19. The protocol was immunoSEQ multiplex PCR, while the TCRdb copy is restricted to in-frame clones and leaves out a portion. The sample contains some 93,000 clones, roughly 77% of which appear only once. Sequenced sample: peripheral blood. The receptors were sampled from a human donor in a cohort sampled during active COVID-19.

DNA of the CDR3: TGTGCCAGCACATCATACAGGTCGAGTAATTCACCCCTCCACTTT. As protein: CASTSYRSSNSPLHF. The rearrangement joins TRBV6-5 to TRBJ1-6, with a weak D call TRBD1 (5 bases). The CDR3 spans 15 residues. Germline-derived CDR1 and CDR2 are MNHEY and SVGAGI. V gave up 7 bases and J gave up 6 bases, with 16 bases separating them.

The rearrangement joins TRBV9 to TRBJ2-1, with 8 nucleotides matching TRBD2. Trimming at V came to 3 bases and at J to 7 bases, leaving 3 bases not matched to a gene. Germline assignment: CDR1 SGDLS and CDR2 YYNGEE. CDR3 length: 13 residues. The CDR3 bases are TGTGCCAGCAGCGCCGGGACTAGGAATGAGCAGTTCTTC. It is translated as CASSAGTRNEQFF.

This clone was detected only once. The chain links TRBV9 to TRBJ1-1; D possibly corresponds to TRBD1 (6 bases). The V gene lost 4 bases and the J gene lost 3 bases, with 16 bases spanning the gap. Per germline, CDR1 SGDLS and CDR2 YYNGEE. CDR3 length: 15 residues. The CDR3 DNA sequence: TGTGCCAGCAGCCCATGGGGGGGCTATGACACTGAAGCTTTCTTT. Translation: CASSPWGGYDTEAFF.

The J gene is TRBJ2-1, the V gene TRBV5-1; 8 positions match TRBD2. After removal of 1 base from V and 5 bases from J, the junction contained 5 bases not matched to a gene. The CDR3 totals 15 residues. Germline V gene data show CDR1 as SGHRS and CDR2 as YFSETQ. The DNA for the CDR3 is TGCGCCAGCAGCTTGAGGAGCGGGAGTAACAATGAGCAGTTCTTC. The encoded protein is CASSLRSGSNNEQFF.

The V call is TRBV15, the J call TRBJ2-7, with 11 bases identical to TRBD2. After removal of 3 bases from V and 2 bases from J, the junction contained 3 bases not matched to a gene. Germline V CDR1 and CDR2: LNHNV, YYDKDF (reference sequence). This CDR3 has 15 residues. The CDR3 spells CATSSGTSGTYEQYF. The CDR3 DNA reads TGTGCCACCAGCAGCGGGACTAGCGGCACCTACGAGCAGTACTTC.

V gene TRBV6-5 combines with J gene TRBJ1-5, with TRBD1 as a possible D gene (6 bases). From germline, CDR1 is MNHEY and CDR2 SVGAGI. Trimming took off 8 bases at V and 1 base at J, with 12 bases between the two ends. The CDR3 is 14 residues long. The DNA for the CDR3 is TGTGCCAGCGGGGGCTTAGGGAGCAATCAGCCCCAGCATTTT. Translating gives CASGGLGSNQPQHF.

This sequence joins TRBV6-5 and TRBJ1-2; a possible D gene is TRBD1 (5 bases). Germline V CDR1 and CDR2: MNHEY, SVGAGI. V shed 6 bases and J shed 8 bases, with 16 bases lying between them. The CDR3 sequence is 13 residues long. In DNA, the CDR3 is TGTGCCAGCAGCCCCGGGACTACCGGAGGCTACACCTTC. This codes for CASSPGTTGGYTF.

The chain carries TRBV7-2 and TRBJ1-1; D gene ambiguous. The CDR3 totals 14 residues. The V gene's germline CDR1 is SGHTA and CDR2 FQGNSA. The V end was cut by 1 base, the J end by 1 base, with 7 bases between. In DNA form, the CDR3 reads TGTGCCAGCAGCTTAGGGGCGGGGAACACTGAAGCTTTCTTT. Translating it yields CASSLGAGNTEAFF.

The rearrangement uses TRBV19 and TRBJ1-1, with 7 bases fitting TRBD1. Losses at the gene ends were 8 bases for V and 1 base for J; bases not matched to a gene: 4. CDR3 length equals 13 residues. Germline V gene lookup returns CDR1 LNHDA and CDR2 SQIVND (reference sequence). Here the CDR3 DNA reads TGTGCCAGTCGGTACAGGGGGAACACTGAAGCTTTCTTT. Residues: CASRYRGNTEAFF.

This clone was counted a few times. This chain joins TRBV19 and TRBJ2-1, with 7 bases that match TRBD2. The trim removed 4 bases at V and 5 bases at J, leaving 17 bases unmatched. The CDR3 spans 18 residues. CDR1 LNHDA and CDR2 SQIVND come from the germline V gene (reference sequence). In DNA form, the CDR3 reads TGTGCCAGTAGTACGGGGGGTCCCCTGGGGGATAATAACAATGAGCAGTTCTTC. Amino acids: CASSTGGPLGDNNNEQFF.

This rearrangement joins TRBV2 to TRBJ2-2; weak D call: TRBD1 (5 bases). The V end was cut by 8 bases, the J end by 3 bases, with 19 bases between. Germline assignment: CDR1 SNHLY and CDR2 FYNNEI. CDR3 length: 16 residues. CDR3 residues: CASPLKGKLDTGELFF. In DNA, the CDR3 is TGTGCCAGCCCTCTGAAGGGGAAATTAGACACCGGGGAGCTGTTTTTT.

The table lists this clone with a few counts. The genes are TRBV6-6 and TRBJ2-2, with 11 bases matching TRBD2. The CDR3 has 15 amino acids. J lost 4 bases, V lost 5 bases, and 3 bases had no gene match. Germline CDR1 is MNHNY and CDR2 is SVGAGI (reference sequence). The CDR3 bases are TGTGCCAGCAGTACGCTAGCGGGAGGCACCGGGGAGCTGTTTTTT. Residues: CASSTLAGGTGELFF.

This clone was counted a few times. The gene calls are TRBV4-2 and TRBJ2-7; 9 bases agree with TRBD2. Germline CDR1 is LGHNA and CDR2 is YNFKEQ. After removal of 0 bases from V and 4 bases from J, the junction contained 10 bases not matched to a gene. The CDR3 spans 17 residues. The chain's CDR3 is CASSQDGRGRARYEQYF. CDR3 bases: TGTGCCAGCAGCCAAGATGGGCGCGGGAGGGCCAGGTACGAGCAGTACTTC.

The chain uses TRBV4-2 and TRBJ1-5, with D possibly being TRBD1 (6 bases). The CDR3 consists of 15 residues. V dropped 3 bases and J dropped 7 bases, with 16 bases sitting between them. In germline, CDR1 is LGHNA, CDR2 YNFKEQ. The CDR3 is CASSQTTGLEQPQHF. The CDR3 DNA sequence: TGTGCCAGCAGCCAGACCACAGGGTTGGAACAGCCCCAGCATTTT.

In DNA form, the CDR3 reads TGTGCCAGCAGCTCCTCAGGTGCGGGAGTAAATACGCAGTATTTT. Amino acid sequence: CASSSSGAGVNTQYF. V usage is TRBV7-9 and J usage is TRBJ2-3; 7 positions agree with TRBD2. CDR3 length equals 15 residues. J lost 7 bases, V lost 4 bases, and 11 bases had no gene match. Per germline, CDR1 SEHNR and CDR2 FQNEAQ (reference sequence).

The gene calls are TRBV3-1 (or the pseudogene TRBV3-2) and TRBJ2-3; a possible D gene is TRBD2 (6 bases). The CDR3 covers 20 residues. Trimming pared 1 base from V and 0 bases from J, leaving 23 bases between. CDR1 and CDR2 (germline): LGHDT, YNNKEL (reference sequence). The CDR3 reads CASSQVVGGAATSSTDTQYF. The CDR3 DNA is TGTGCCAGCAGCCAAGTGGTGGGGGGAGCGGCTACCTCGAGCACAGATACGCAGTATTTT.

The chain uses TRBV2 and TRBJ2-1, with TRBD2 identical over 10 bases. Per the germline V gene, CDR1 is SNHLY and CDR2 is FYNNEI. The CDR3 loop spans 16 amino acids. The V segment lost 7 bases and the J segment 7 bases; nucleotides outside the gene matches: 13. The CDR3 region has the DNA TGTGCCAGCACCTCTCGGCTAGCGGGAGCCGAGAATGAGCAGTTCTTC. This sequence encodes CASTSRLAGAENEQFF.

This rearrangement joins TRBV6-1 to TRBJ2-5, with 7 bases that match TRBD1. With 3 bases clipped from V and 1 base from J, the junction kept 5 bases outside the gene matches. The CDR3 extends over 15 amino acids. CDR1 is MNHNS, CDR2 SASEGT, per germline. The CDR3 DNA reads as TGTGCCAGCAGTGATAGAGGGACAGTCCAAGAGACCCAGTACTTC. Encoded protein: CASSDRGTVQETQYF.

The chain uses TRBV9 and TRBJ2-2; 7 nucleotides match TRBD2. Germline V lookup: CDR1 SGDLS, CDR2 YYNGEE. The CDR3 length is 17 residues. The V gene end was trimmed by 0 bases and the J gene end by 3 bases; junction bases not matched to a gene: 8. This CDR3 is CASSVGVASGYTGELFF. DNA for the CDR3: TGTGCCAGCAGCGTAGGTGTGGCTAGCGGATACACCGGGGAGCTGTTTTTT.

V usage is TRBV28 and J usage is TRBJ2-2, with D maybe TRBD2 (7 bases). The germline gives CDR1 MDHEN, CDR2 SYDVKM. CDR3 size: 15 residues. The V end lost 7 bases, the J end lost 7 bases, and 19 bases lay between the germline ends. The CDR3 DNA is TGTGCCAGCACCCGCGGGGGCCAGACGAACGGGGAGCTGTTTTTT. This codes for CASTRGGQTNGELFF. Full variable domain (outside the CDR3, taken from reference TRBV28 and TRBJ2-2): DVKVTQSSRYLVKRTGEKVFLECVQDMDHENMFWYRQDPGLGLRLIYFSYDVKMKEKGDIPEGYSVSREKKERFSLILESASTNQTSMYLCASTRGGQTNGELFFGEGSRLTVL.

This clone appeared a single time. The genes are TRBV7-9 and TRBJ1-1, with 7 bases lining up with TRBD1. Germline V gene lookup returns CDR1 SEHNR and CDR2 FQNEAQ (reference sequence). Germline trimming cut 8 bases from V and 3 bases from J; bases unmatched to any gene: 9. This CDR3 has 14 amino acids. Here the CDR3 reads CASFAQGEHTEAFF. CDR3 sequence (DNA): TGTGCCAGCTTCGCGCAGGGGGAGCACACTGAAGCTTTCTTT.

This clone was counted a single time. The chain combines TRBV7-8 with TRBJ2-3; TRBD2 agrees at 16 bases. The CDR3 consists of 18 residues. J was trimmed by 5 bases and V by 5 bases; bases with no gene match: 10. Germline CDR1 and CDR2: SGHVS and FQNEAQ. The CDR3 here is CASSDPRGLAGGRDTQYF. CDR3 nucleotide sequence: TGTGCCAGCAGCGACCCCCGGGGACTAGCGGGAGGGCGAGATACGCAGTATTTT.

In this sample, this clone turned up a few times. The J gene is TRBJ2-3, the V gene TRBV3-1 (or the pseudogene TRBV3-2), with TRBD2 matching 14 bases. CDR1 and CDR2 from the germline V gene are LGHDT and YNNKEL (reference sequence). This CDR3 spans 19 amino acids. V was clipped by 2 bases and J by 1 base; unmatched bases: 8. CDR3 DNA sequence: TGTGCCAGCAGCCAATATTCGGGGACTAGCGGGAGTGGCACAGATACGCAGTATTTT. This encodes CASSQYSGTSGSGTDTQYF.

The CDR3 loop reads CASSRPDRGTEAFF. In DNA, the CDR3 is TGTGCCAGCAGCCGACCCGACAGGGGCACTGAAGCTTTCTTT. The chain is built from TRBV6-2 or TRBV6-3 and TRBJ1-1; TRBD1 matches at 8 bases. In germline, CDR1 is MNHEY, CDR2 SVGEGT. This CDR3 is 14 amino acids long. The junction had 7 bases not matched to a gene; V was cut back by 6 bases and J by 4 bases.